Sequencing of this T cell receptor beta chain was carried out in a study of blood T cell repertoires in COVID-19. V lost 6 bases and J 5 bases, leaving 10 bases between the germline ends. Germline V CDR1 and CDR2: MDHEN, SYDVKM. This CDR3 region has 12 residues. Profiling relied on immunoSEQ multiplex PCR, and the TCRdb table lists in-frame clones only, not all of them. The sample has 300,000 to 350,000 clones; around 87% are singletons. The chain uses TRBV28 and TRBJ1-1; D perhaps matches TRBD1 (5 bases). The material sequenced was PBMCs or T cells enriched from blood (not recorded which). This clonotype originated in a woman between 18 and 30 years old with acute COVID-19. The CDR3 is CASRPQVTEAFF. The CDR3 DNA reads TGTGCCAGCAGACCACAGGTAACTGAAGCTTTCTTT.